This T cell receptor (beta chain) was obtained from a study of cytomegalovirus exposure and HLA in healthy donors. The study's findings and limits: A later analysis revealed that TCR association rates differed between HLA loci, peaking at DRB1 and bottoming out at HLA-C. A later analysis linked about 17,000 TCR beta sequences to HLA alleles at 0.05 false discovery rate. V- and J-gene trimming in TCR beta was tied to a missense DCLRE1C variant by an analysis performed later.

Researchers ran the PCR with 60 Vbeta and 13 Jbeta primers. Method: immunoSEQ multiplex PCR; TCRdb's copy keeps in-frame clones and lacks some. Of around 150,000 clones in the sample, 82% were seen once. CDR1 and CDR2 (germline): KGHSH, LQKENI. CDR3 size: 14 residues. Unmatched junction bases numbered 4, after V lost 4 bases and J lost 5 bases. In regard to this clone: Its antigen is unknown.

This receptor was taken from a male donor in good health and CMV-seropositive. The rearrangement joins TRBV18 to TRBJ2-7, with 11 bases aligning to TRBD1. The specimen sequenced was PBMCs. CDR3 bases: TGTGCCAGCTCACAGGCGGGACAGGGGGACGAGCAGTACTTC. Amino acid sequence: CASSQAGQGDEQYF. The variable domain in full, with the rest retrieved from reference TRBV18 and TRBJ2-7, is NAGVMQNPRHLVRRRGQEARLRCSPMKGHSHVYWYRQLPEEGLKFMVYLQKENIIDESGMPKERFSAEFPKEGPSILRIQQVVRGDSAAYFCASSQAGQGDEQYFGPGTRLTVT.